These 5 T cell receptor beta chains were sequenced from one sample in a study of T-cell memory formation after mild COVID-19. One entry per CDR3 protein results from TCRdb running MiXCR on the 5' RACE reads. Of 430,000 or so distinct CDR3 sequences in the sample, approximately 23% were seen once. Source material: PBMCs or a T cell subset sorted from them (not recorded which). These receptors all stem from an adult woman who had mild COVID-19 (a few samples of this study predate the infection). Cell type and time point are not known.

This clonotype was counted at least ten times. V is TRBV5-1 and J is TRBJ2-5; no definite D call. Germline-derived CDR1 and CDR2 are SGHRS and YFSETQ. V was trimmed by 0 bases and J by 2 bases, leaving 11 bases between them. This CDR3 is 15 amino acids long. The CDR3 DNA reads TGCGCCAGCAGCTTGGAGGCTAGTGGGCAAGAGACCCAGTACTTC. Its protein product is CASSLEASGQETQYF.

The rearrangement uses TRBV6-4 and TRBJ1-4; 9 positions agree with TRBD1. The CDR3 length is 14 residues. CDR1 is MRHNA, CDR2 SNTAGT, per germline. The ends lost 6 bases at V and 6 bases at J; junction bases unmatched: 5. CDR3 coding DNA: TGTGCCAGCAGCAAGACAGGGGGTCATGAAAAACTGTTTTTT. This codes for CASSKTGGHEKLFF.

CDR3 loop: CASSLRGTGDDTQYF. The CDR3 DNA reads as TGCGCCAGCAGCTTGAGAGGGACAGGGGATGATACGCAGTATTTT. The chain recombines TRBV5-1 with TRBJ2-3, with TRBD1 identical over 10 bases. CDR1 is SGHRS and CDR2 is YFSETQ in the germline V gene. The trim removed 1 base at V and 6 bases at J, leaving 5 bases unmatched. This CDR3 has 15 amino acids.

V and J are TRBV6-5 and TRBJ2-7, with D possibly TRBD2 on 6 matching bases. Germline V gives CDR1 MNHEY, CDR2 SVGAGI. The V gene lost 1 base and the J gene lost 2 bases, with 18 bases spanning the gap. The CDR3 length is 17 residues. CDR3: CASSYLHGGRVTYEQYF. The CDR3, as DNA: TGTGCCAGCAGTTACTTACACGGGGGACGAGTCACCTACGAGCAGTACTTC.

This chain joins TRBV11-1 and TRBJ2-7, with D possibly matching TRBD2 (5 bases). This CDR3 is built from 13 residues. The germline CDR1 and CDR2 sequences are SGHAT and FQDESV (reference sequence). The DNA for the CDR3 is TGTGCTTCACGTGGCGGGCCTACCTACGAGCAGTACTTC. This gives the protein CASRGGPTYEQYF.